A selection of T cell receptor beta chains follows, all from one sample in a study of regulatory T cells in long-lasting Graves disease. TCRdb passed the multiplex PCR reads through MiXCR, listing each CDR3 protein once. The sample contains hundreds of thousands of distinct CDR3 sequences, less than 25% of which appear only once. Specimen: peripheral blood mononuclear cells (PBMCs), collected when the disease was refractory, from a patient treated with antithyroid drugs. These receptors all come from a female donor with Graves disease. CDR3s include the opening cysteine and the closing phenylalanine or tryptophan. The order of the fields is V gene, clone size, CDR3 protein. Rows give clone size only sometimes, using once, few, many, or a class for an expanded clone.

v_gene: TRBV27; abundance: many; CDR3aa: CASSHGAVGGYTF
v_gene: TRBV14; abundance: many; CDR3aa: CASSQETGFTEAFF
v_gene: TRBV5-1; abundance: .; CDR3aa: CASSLVGGENTEAFF
v_gene: TRBV24-1; abundance: .; CDR3aa: CATSHGPKQPQHF
v_gene: TRBV19; abundance: .; CDR3aa: CASSMLRGRSNQPQHF
v_gene: TRBV5-1; abundance: many; CDR3aa: CASSWTDPNSYEQYF
v_gene: TRBV5-5; abundance: .; CDR3aa: CANSFTGTHNTEAFF
v_gene: TRBV12-5; abundance: many; CDR3aa: CASGFLLPGLGVPGANVLTF
v_gene: TRBV20-1; abundance: .; CDR3aa: CSARLTGLNTGELFF
v_gene: TRBV5-6; abundance: many; CDR3aa: CASSNDRESSRELFF
v_gene: TRBV7-3; abundance: .; CDR3aa: CASSFGGIDEQFF
v_gene: TRBV20-1; abundance: many; CDR3aa: CSARTGQARNEKLFF
v_gene: TRBV10-1; abundance: .; CDR3aa: CASSDGKGGKDYGYTF
v_gene: TRBV2; abundance: many; CDR3aa: CASSGDRVLAGAEQYF
v_gene: TRBV2; abundance: few; CDR3aa: CASSESGGRSNNEQFF
v_gene: TRBV12-3/TRBV12-4; abundance: many; CDR3aa: CASSLLSTGELFF
v_gene: TRBV28; abundance: .; CDR3aa: CASSHSLAGGRNEQFF
v_gene: TRBV14; abundance: .; CDR3aa: CASSEPGTSGRGQETQYF
v_gene: TRBV12-3/TRBV12-4; abundance: .; CDR3aa: CASSLGGEQFF
v_gene: TRBV2; abundance: many; CDR3aa: CASSETLAGGSWGQYF
v_gene: TRBV6-1; abundance: .; CDR3aa: CASRGLAYPGSTGELFF
v_gene: TRBV30; abundance: once; CDR3aa: CAWGPAATGELFF
v_gene: TRBV6-1; abundance: many; CDR3aa: CASTGKVGALYNEQFF
v_gene: TRBV28; abundance: many; CDR3aa: CASSHLLFRGLAAYEQYF
v_gene: TRBV19; abundance: few; CDR3aa: CASSTGPYGYTF
v_gene: TRBV20-1; abundance: many; CDR3aa: CSAPRTGSSYEQYF
v_gene: TRBV5-6; abundance: .; CDR3aa: CASSTMGQGLGEKLFF
v_gene: TRBV5-1; abundance: many; CDR3aa: CASSEETGKLKLFF
v_gene: TRBV5-1; abundance: few; CDR3aa: CASSLGLYYEQYF
v_gene: TRBV9; abundance: few; CDR3aa: CASSATTAGEQYF
v_gene: TRBV2; abundance: .; CDR3aa: CAGRLAGGYEQYF
v_gene: TRBV18; abundance: .; CDR3aa: CASSPLPGTSGTDTQYF
v_gene: TRBV7-8; abundance: many; CDR3aa: CASSPGGLTGLETQYF
v_gene: TRBV3-1; abundance: many; CDR3aa: CASSLGDSGGETQYF
v_gene: TRBV28; abundance: many; CDR3aa: CASSRVWGAFF
v_gene: TRBV11-3; abundance: few; CDR3aa: CASSLEGSGNTEAFF
v_gene: TRBV24-1; abundance: .; CDR3aa: CATSGLAGYNEQFF
v_gene: TRBV14; abundance: few; CDR3aa: CASSQGQGARYEQYF
v_gene: TRBV7-2; abundance: few; CDR3aa: CASRETGYQRETQYF
v_gene: TRBV20-1; abundance: .; CDR3aa: CSARRTELQETQYF
v_gene: TRBV12-3/TRBV12-4; abundance: many; CDR3aa: CASSQPGTAYGYTF
v_gene: TRBV28; abundance: many; CDR3aa: CASRPGTRRYEQYF